This TCR delta chain comes out of a study of Vδ1+ human thymocytes. Broader study findings: In the thymus, TRG and TRD repertoires looked highly polyclonal with Gaussian CDR3 lengths.

In this sample, this clone turned up a few times. What it recognizes is unknown. RNA was extracted from the cells and then reverse transcribed. The CDR3 regions were amplified by multiplex PCR from V-gene primers to a constant-region primer. TCRdb reapplied CATT to the multiplex PCR reads. Among some 19,000 delta-chain clones listed, 7% to 8.5% were seen once. With V trimmed by 1 base and J by 3 bases, 5 bases remained unmatched. This CDR3 contains 17 residues. CDR1 is TSWWSYY and CDR2 is QGS in the germline V gene. Sequencing was carried out using Vdelta1+ gamma-delta thymocytes from the thymus. Documented subset: FACS-sorted CD3+ TCRalphabeta- TCRVdelta1+ TCRVdelta2- thymocytes. The source is a child under three years old who had congenital heart surgery. The chain is built from TRDV1 and TRDJ1; 13 positions match TRDD3. The CDR3 nucleotides read TGTGCTCTTGGGGAACCAACTGGGGGATACGGAGCCGATAAACTCATCTTT. It is translated as CALGEPTGGYGADKLIF.